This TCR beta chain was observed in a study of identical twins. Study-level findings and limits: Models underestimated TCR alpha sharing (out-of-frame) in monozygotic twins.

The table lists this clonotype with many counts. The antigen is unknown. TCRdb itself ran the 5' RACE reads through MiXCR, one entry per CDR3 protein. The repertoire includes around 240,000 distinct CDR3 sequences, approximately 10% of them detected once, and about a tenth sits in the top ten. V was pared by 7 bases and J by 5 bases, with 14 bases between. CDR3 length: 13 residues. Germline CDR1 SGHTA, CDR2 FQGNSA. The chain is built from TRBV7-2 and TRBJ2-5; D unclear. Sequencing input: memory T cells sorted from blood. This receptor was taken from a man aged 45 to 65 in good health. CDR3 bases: TGTGCCAGCACCGTTACTACTGGGGAGACCCAGTACTTC. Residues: CASTVTTGETQYF.